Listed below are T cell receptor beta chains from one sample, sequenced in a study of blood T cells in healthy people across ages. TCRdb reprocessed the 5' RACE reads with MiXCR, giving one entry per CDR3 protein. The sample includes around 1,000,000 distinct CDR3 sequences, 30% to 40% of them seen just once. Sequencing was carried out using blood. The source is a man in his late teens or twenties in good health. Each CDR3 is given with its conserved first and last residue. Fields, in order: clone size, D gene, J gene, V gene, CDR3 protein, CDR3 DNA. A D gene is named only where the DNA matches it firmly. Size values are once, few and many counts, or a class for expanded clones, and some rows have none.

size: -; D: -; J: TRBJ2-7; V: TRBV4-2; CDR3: CASSQAGPRNYEQYF; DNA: TGTGCCAGCAGCCAAGCGGGGCCTCGGAACTACGAGCAGTACTTC
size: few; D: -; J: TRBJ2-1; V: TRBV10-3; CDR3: CAISEVGEQFF; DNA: TGTGCCATCAGTGAGGTGGGCGAGCAGTTCTTC
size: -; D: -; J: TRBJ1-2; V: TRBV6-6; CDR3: CASSYLPTANYGYTF; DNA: TGTGCCAGCAGTTACCTACCGACGGCTAACTATGGCTACACCTTC
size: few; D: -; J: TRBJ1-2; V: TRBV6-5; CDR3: CASTNGQSAYGYTF; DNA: TGTGCCAGCACCAACGGACAGTCCGCCTATGGCTACACCTTC
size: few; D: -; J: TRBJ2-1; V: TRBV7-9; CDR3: CASSIPGPNYNEQFF; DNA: TGTGCCAGCAGCATCCCGGGACCTAACTACAATGAGCAGTTCTTC
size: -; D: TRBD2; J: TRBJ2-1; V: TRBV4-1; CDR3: CASRPFTSGGAYNEQFF; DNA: TGCGCCAGCAGGCCTTTTACTAGCGGGGGGGCCTACAATGAGCAGTTCTTC
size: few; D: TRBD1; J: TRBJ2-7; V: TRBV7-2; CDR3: CASSIDRVRSYEQYF; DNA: TGTGCCAGCAGCATCGACAGGGTCAGATCCTACGAGCAGTACTTC
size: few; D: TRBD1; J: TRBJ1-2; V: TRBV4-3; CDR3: CASRFVGGGNRGYTF; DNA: TGCGCCAGCAGATTTGTAGGGGGCGGTAATCGTGGCTACACCTTC
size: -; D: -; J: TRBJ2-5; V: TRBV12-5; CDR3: CASGLGQGGQETQYF; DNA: TGTGCTAGTGGTTTGGGACAGGGAGGGCAAGAGACCCAGTACTTC
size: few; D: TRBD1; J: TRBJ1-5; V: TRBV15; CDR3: CATSGGTGENQPQHF; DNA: TGTGCCACCAGCGGAGGGACAGGAGAAAATCAGCCCCAGCATTTT
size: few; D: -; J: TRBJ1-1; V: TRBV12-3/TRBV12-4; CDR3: CASGTGGNAEAFF; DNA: TGTGCCAGCGGTACTGGGGGAAACGCTGAAGCTTTCTTT
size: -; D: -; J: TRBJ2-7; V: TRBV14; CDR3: CASSQEYLYEQYF; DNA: TGTGCCAGCAGCCAAGAATACCTCTACGAGCAGTACTTC
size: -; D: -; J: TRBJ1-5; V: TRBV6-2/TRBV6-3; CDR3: CASSYTRGTYQPRHF; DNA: TGTGCCAGCAGTTACACCCGTGGGACTTATCAGCCCCGGCATTTT
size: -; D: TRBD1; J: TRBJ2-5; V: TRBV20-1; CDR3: CSASRQGWEQYF; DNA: TGCAGTGCTAGTAGACAGGGATGGGAGCAGTACTTC
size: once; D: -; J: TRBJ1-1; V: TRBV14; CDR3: CASSRLGVGGAEAFF; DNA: TGTGCCAGCAGCCGACTCGGGGTGGGGGGTGCTGAAGCTTTCTTT
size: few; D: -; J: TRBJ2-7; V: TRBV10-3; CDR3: CAISEPGTWDYEQYF; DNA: TGTGCCATCAGTGAACCCGGGACATGGGACTACGAGCAGTACTTC
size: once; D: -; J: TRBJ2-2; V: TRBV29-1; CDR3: CSVGAQANTGELFF; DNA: TGCAGCGTTGGGGCACAAGCGAACACCGGGGAGCTGTTTTTT
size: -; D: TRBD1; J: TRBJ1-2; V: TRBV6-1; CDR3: CASSPGGQGRFNYGYTF; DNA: TGTGCCAGCAGTCCCGGTGGACAGGGGCGTTTTAACTATGGCTACACCTTC
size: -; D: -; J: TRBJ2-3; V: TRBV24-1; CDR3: CATSDPGGSTDTQYF; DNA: TGTGCCACCAGTGACCCGGGCGGGAGCACAGATACGCAGTATTTT
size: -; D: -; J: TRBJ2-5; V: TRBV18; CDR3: CASSPPVAGNNEQYF; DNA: TGTGCCAGCTCACCACCGGTAGCAGGGAACAATGAGCAGTACTTC
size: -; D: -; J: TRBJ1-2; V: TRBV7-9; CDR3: CASSLGGAPQGYTF; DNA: TGTGCCAGCAGCTTAGGAGGGGCCCCTCAAGGCTACACCTTC
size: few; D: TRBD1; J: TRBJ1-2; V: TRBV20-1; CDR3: CSALPVTGRGLYGYTF; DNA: TGCAGTGCTTTACCCGTGACAGGGAGGGGACTCTATGGCTACACCTTC
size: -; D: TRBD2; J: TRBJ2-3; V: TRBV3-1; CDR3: CASSLDRDYKTDTQYF; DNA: TGTGCCAGCAGCCTAGACCGGGACTACAAAACAGATACGCAGTATTTT
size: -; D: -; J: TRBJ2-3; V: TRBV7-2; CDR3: CASSLGGRLLPDTQYF; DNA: TGTGCCAGCAGCTTAGGGGGCCGACTTCTCCCAGATACGCAGTATTTT
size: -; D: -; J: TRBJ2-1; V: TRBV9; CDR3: CVSNGGSYNEQFF; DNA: TGTGTCAGCAATGGGGGCAGCTACAATGAGCAGTTCTTC
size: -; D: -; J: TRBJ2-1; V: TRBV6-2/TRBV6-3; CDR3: CASSYGTGFEQFF; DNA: TGTGCCAGCAGTTATGGTACAGGATTTGAGCAGTTCTTC
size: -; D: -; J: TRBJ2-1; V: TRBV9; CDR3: CASSVKTYNEQFF; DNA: TGTGCCAGCAGCGTAAAGACCTACAATGAGCAGTTCTTC
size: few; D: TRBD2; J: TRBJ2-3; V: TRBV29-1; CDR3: CSVSSTSHTQYF; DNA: TGCAGCGTATCTTCGACTAGCCATACGCAGTATTTT
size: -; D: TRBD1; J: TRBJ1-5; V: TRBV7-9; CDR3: CASSLGGQGSYQPQHF; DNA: TGTGCCAGCAGCTTGGGGGGACAGGGGAGTTATCAGCCCCAGCATTTT
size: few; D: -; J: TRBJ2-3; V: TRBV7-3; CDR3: CASSFTPGARGTDTQYF; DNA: TGTGCCAGCAGCTTTACTCCAGGGGCTCGGGGCACAGATACGCAGTATTTT
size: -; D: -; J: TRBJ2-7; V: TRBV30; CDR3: CAWRLVGYEQYF; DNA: TGTGCCTGGAGGTTAGTGGGCTACGAGCAGTACTTC
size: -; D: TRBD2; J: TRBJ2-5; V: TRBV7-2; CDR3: CAGSSGLLETQYF; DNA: TGTGCCGGCAGCTCGGGACTATTAGAGACCCAGTACTTC
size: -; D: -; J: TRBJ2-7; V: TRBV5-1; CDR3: CASSLDPGTHEQYF; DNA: TGCGCCAGCAGCTTGGATCCAGGGACCCACGAGCAGTACTTC